A single sample gave rise to the 19 T cell receptor beta chains below, sequenced in a study of T-cell reconstitution after alpha-beta-depleted transplantation in children. Unique molecular identifiers were incorporated during preparation of the TCRbeta library. TCRdb reanalysed the PCR reads using MiXCR and keeps one entry per CDR3 protein. This table has 530,000 or so distinct CDR3 sequences, 27% appearing once. Sequencing used PBMCs, obtained before TCRalphabeta/CD19-depleted stem cell transplant. All receptors derive from a boy younger than two with Wiskott-Aldrich syndrome, due to receive a stem cell transplant.

This chain uses TRBV20-1 with TRBJ2-7, with D possibly matching TRBD2 (5 bases). V gave up 6 bases and J gave up 5 bases, with 17 bases separating them. Germline V gene sequence: CDR1 DFQATT, CDR2 SNEGSKA (reference sequence). CDR3 length: 13 residues. The CDR3 sequence: CSAPTPKGDEQYF. CDR3 DNA sequence: TGCAGTGCCCCGACTCCCAAGGGAGACGAGCAGTACTTC.

This clonotype showed up many times. The V call is TRBV5-1, the J call TRBJ1-6, with a possible D match to TRBD1 (5 bases). The CDR3 consists of 16 residues. Trimming took 2 bases from V and 4 from J, leaving 13 bases between them. Per germline, CDR1 SGHRS and CDR2 YFSETQ. In DNA, the CDR3 is TGCGCCAGCAGCTTAGGGGCAGCATCGTATAATTCACCCCTCCACTTT. Amino acids: CASSLGAASYNSPLHF. The entire variable domain, with the rest obtained from reference TRBV5-1 and TRBJ1-6, is as follows: KAGVTQTPRYLIKTRGQQVTLSCSPISGHRSVSWYQQTPGQGLQFLFEYFSETQRNKGNFPGRFSGRQFSNSRSEMNVSTLELGDSALYLCASSLGAASYNSPLHFGNGTRLTVT.

The chain has TRBV5-1 and TRBJ2-5, with TRBD2 identical over 7 bases. CDR1 and CDR2 (germline): SGHRS, YFSETQ. The ends lost 0 bases at V and 0 bases at J; junction bases unmatched: 2. CDR3 size: 15 residues. The CDR3, as DNA: TGCGCCAGCAGCTTGGCCCTAGCGGACCAAGAGACCCAGTACTTC. Protein product: CASSLALADQETQYF.

This clonotype was seen only a few times. The chain joins TRBV15 to TRBJ2-2; 10 positions agree with TRBD2. V dropped 5 bases and J dropped 0; count of bases not matched to a gene: 3. The germline CDR1 and CDR2 sequences are LNHNV and YYDKDF (reference sequence). The CDR3 runs to 16 residues. CDR3 in amino acids: CATSVGLAANTGELFF. The CDR3, as DNA: TGTGCCACCAGCGTCGGACTAGCGGCGAACACCGGGGAGCTGTTTTTT.

This chain uses TRBV5-1 with TRBJ2-2, with unresolved D. This CDR3 comprises 14 residues. V was trimmed by 0 bases and J by 3 bases, leaving 6 bases between them. The germline gives CDR1 SGHRS, CDR2 YFSETQ. The CDR3 coding sequence is TGCGCCAGCAGCTTGGTGAGCCACACCGGGGAGCTGTTTTTT. Amino acid sequence: CASSLVSHTGELFF.

The sample holds a few counts of this clonotype. The chain combines TRBV20-1 with TRBJ2-1, with 9 bases matching TRBD1. J lost 7 bases, V lost 5 bases, and 12 bases had no gene match. CDR1 is DFQATT and CDR2 is SNEGSKA in the germline V gene (reference sequence). The CDR3 contains 15 residues. The CDR3 sequence is CSALPGQGRENEQFF. CDR3 nucleotide sequence: TGCAGTGCTCTACCGGGACAGGGTAGAGAGAATGAGCAGTTCTTC.

The chain joins TRBV28 to TRBJ2-7; 7 nucleotides align to TRBD2. Trimming at V came to 3 bases and at J to 0 bases, leaving 5 bases not matched to a gene. Germline CDR1 is MDHEN and CDR2 is SYDVKM. The CDR3 loop spans 15 amino acids. The CDR3 sequence is CASSFFGLDSYEQYF. The CDR3 DNA follows: TGTGCCAGCAGTTTTTTCGGACTAGACTCCTACGAGCAGTACTTC.

The V and J genes are TRBV20-1 and TRBJ1-2; maybe TRBD1 (6 bases). There are 12 residues in the CDR3. CDR1 DFQATT and CDR2 SNEGSKA come from the germline V gene (reference sequence). Trimming cost V 1 base and J 8 bases, with 11 bases left between them. This chain's CDR3 is CSARGGGGGYTF. For the CDR3, the DNA is TGCAGTGCTAGAGGAGGGGGGGGCGGCTACACCTTC.

This clonotype was counted at least ten times. At one end the junction does not follow the germline gene, possibly because of a read error. The chain combines TRBV5-1 with TRBJ2-7; D unclear. The CDR3 runs 12 residues. In germline, CDR1 is SGHRS, CDR2 YFSETQ. The DNA of the CDR3 is TGTGCCAGCAGTTTGCCCGGGTACGAGCAGTACTTC. Protein sequence: CASSLPGYEQYF.

The chain is built from TRBV27 and TRBJ2-2; perhaps TRBD2 as D (5 bases). The CDR3 extends over 15 amino acids. The V gene's germline CDR1 is MNHEY and CDR2 SMNVEV (reference sequence). Trimming stripped 6 bases from V and 4 bases from J, with 15 bases between. The chain's CDR3 is CASRGRGGSTGELFF. CDR3 DNA sequence: TGTGCCAGCAGAGGACGGGGTGGAAGCACCGGGGAGCTGTTTTTT.

This clonotype was detected only a few times. The rearrangement joins TRBV7-2 to TRBJ1-2; no definite D call. CDR3 length: 13 amino acids. Germline V gene lookup returns CDR1 SGHTA and CDR2 FQGNSA. The V and J ends lost 4 bases and 6 bases respectively, with 12 bases between them. CDR3 in amino acids: CASSSRMVHGYTF. The CDR3 region has the DNA TGTGCCAGCAGCTCCCGCATGGTCCATGGCTACACCTTC.

The chain couples TRBV7-6 to TRBJ2-5, with TRBD2 identical over 12 bases. CDR1 is SGHVS, CDR2 FNYEAQ, per germline. The CDR3 loop spans 14 amino acids. Germline trimming cut 6 bases from V and 4 bases from J; bases unmatched to any gene: 3. CDR3 coding DNA: TGTGCCAGCAGGGGGGGACTAGCGGGAGAGACCCAGTACTTC. Translating it yields CASRGGLAGETQYF.

This clonotype was found once. The V call is TRBV10-3, the J call TRBJ2-5, with no clear D. Germline V gene lookup returns CDR1 ENHRY and CDR2 SYGVKD. This CDR3 spans 12 amino acids. The V end was cut by 3 bases, the J end by 5 bases, with 7 bases between. The CDR3 nucleotides read TGTGCCATCAGTGATGATACCGAGACCCAGTACTTC. It translates to CAISDDTETQYF.

This chain links TRBV28 with TRBJ2-4; tentative D call: TRBD1 (6 bases). Germline CDR1 MDHEN, CDR2 SYDVKM. The germline V and J ends were trimmed by 5 bases and 2 bases, with 13 bases remaining between them. The CDR3 consists of 15 residues. The CDR3 spells CASSAQQGPKNIQYF. The CDR3 DNA reads TGTGCCAGCAGTGCTCAACAGGGTCCCAAAAACATTCAGTACTTC.

The chain links TRBV12-3 or TRBV12-4 to TRBJ2-5; TRBD1 matches 8 bases. There are 17 residues in the CDR3. The V and J ends lost 3 bases and 4 bases, in that order; junction bases with no gene match: 13. This CDR3 reads CASSLVPQGGLGETQYF. In nucleotides, the CDR3 is TGTGCCAGCAGTTTGGTACCACAGGGGGGTTTGGGAGAGACCCAGTACTTC.

This clonotype has only a few counts. The chain employs TRBV5-1 and TRBJ1-1, with TRBD1 identical over 7 bases. Germline assignment: CDR1 SGHRS and CDR2 YFSETQ. CDR3 length: 16 residues. Trimming removed 4 bases from V and 1 base from J; junction bases left unmatched: 10. The CDR3 loop is CASSDRQGRANTEAFF. The DNA of the CDR3 is TGCGCCAGCAGCGACCGACAGGGTCGAGCGAACACTGAAGCTTTCTTT.

The V and J genes are TRBV20-1 and TRBJ2-3; 7 nucleotides agree with TRBD2. Germline V lookup: CDR1 DFQATT, CDR2 SNEGSKA (reference sequence). V dropped 6 bases and J dropped 5; count of bases not matched to a gene: 20. The CDR3 is made up of 17 amino acids. CDR3 loop: CSANLLRTSSPGDTQYF. CDR3 sequence (DNA): TGCAGTGCCAATTTGCTGCGGACTAGTTCGCCTGGAGATACGCAGTATTTT.

In this sample, this clonotype turned up a few times. The chain employs TRBV7-9 and TRBJ2-3; tentatively, D is TRBD2 (5 bases). The V gene's germline CDR1 is SEHNR and CDR2 FQNEAQ (reference sequence). The CDR3 runs 15 residues. V gave up 0 bases and J gave up 6 bases, with 13 bases separating them. CDR3 region: CASSLAGAHLDTQYF. The DNA of the CDR3 is TGTGCCAGCAGCTTAGCGGGAGCGCACCTGGATACGCAGTATTTT.

The chain carries TRBV19 and TRBJ1-2; the match to TRBD1 covers 8 bases. Germline CDR1 LNHDA, CDR2 SQIVND (reference sequence). The CDR3 has 12 residues. Germline trimming cut 9 bases from V and 6 bases from J; bases unmatched to any gene: 6. CDR3 residues: CASLDRAHGYTF. CDR3 DNA: TGTGCCAGCTTGGACAGGGCTCATGGCTACACCTTC.